Each of the 10 T cell receptor beta chains below was sequenced from the same sample in a study of blood T cell repertoires in COVID-19. Generated by immunoSEQ multiplex PCR, the TCRdb table keeps only in-frame clones and is missing some. Among around 250,000 clones listed, about 88% were seen once. Sequenced: PBMCs or T cells enriched from blood (not recorded which). These receptors originate from a woman in her forties or fifties who had recovered from COVID-19.

This chain uses TRBV12-3 or TRBV12-4 with TRBJ1-5; the D gene is possibly TRBD1 (5 bases). CDR3 length: 13 residues. Trimming took off 2 bases at V and 7 bases at J, with 9 bases between the two ends. For the CDR3, the DNA is TGTGCCAGCAGTTTATCGGGGGTGCAGCCCCAGCATTTT. This encodes CASSLSGVQPQHF.

This rearrangement joins TRBV7-9 to TRBJ2-5; maybe TRBD2 (6 bases). In germline, CDR1 is SEHNR, CDR2 FQNEAQ (reference sequence). The V gene lost 1 base and the J gene lost 5 bases, with 14 bases spanning the gap. The CDR3 length is 15 residues. The CDR3 nucleotides read TGTGCCAGCAGCTTAGTTGCGGGGAGTATCGAGACCCAGTACTTC. Amino acid sequence: CASSLVAGSIETQYF.

The CDR3 DNA follows: TGTGCCAGCAACCGAGCCGGACGCGGGAGGGGCACCGGGGAGCTGTTTTTT. It encodes CASNRAGRGRGTGELFF. The V call is TRBV19, the J call TRBJ2-2; 9 bases match TRBD2. CDR1 LNHDA and CDR2 SQIVND come from the germline V gene (reference sequence). V was pared by 9 bases and J by 4 bases, with 15 bases of the junction left unmatched. The CDR3 runs to 17 residues.

The V call is TRBV4-3, the J call TRBJ2-7, with a possible D match to TRBD1 (6 bases). Trimming shortened V by 0 bases and J by 2 bases, and 11 bases separated the two germline ends. CDR3 length equals 15 residues. Germline V gene sequence: CDR1 LGHNA, CDR2 YSLEER. CDR3: CASSQDWTEPYEQYF. Written as DNA, the CDR3 is TGCGCCAGCAGCCAAGACTGGACAGAACCCTACGAGCAGTACTTC.

The V gene is TRBV20-1, the J gene TRBJ1-1; possibly TRBD1 for D (5 bases). CDR3 length: 11 residues. With 4 bases removed from V and 8 bases from J, the gap between germline ends came to 11 bases. CDR1 is DFQATT, CDR2 SNEGSKA, per germline (reference sequence). The CDR3 spells CSATRVGEAFF. CDR3 coding DNA: TGCAGTGCTACCAGGGTAGGAGAAGCTTTCTTT.

This clone has just one count. The J gene is TRBJ1-1, the V gene TRBV19; tentatively, D is TRBD1 (5 bases). Germline CDR1 reads LNHDA; CDR2 reads SQIVND (reference sequence). V was pared by 7 bases and J by 7 bases, with 25 bases between. The CDR3 sequence is 16 residues long. The CDR3 DNA is TGTGCCAGTACCCGGCGGGGGATGCCGGGGGGAAATGAAGCTTTCTTT. The encoded protein is CASTRRGMPGGNEAFF.

The rearrangement joins TRBV9 to TRBJ2-7; TRBD2 matches at 14 bases. The germline V gene encodes CDR1 SGDLS and CDR2 YYNGEE. The V gene end was trimmed by 1 base and the J gene end by 7 bases; junction bases not matched to a gene: 16. CDR3 length: 19 amino acids. The CDR3 region is CASSVPPGTSGRGGEEQYF. In DNA form, the CDR3 reads TGTGCCAGCAGCGTACCACCCGGGACTAGCGGGAGAGGGGGTGAAGAGCAGTACTTC.

This clone is a singleton in its sample. The chain carries TRBV5-5 and TRBJ2-1; the match to TRBD2 covers 10 bases. V lost 1 base to trimming and J lost 4 bases; unmatched junction nucleotides: 2. The germline V gene encodes CDR1 SGHKS and CDR2 YYEKEE (reference sequence). The CDR3 is made up of 15 amino acids. The CDR3 reads CASSLTSGIYNEQFF. As DNA, the CDR3 is TGTGCCAGCAGCTTGACTAGCGGGATTTACAATGAGCAGTTCTTC.

This chain uses TRBV30 with TRBJ1-2; D unclear. The germline V gene encodes CDR1 GTSNPN and CDR2 SVGIG (reference sequence). The V end lost 4 bases, the J end lost 0 bases, and 15 bases lay between the germline ends. CDR3 length equals 15 residues. Here the CDR3 DNA reads TGTGCCTGGATGACCCCACCGGGGACTAACTATGGCTACACCTTC. It codes for CAWMTPPGTNYGYTF.

The CDR3 reads CAGTGTERETQYF. The CDR3 DNA is TGTGCCGGGACCGGGACAGAAAGAGAGACCCAGTACTTC. The genes are TRBV30 and TRBJ2-5; 7 bases are shared with TRBD1. From germline, CDR1 is GTSNPN and CDR2 SVGIG (reference sequence). The CDR3 loop spans 13 amino acids. V shed 8 bases, J shed 4 bases, and the junction held 10 bases outside the gene matches.